Included here is one T cell receptor (beta chain) sequence, with context. No antigen is known for it. The entry originates in a study of post-analysis software for immune sequencing data. Across the study: The courses of disease that were included comprised relapsing-remitting, secondary progressive and progressive-relapsing multiple sclerosis. General study points: Compared against controls, patients with multiple sclerosis displayed significantly lower normalized Chao1 diversity. Patients had higher frequencies than controls of about 5 TRBV segments, including TRBV5-6, TRBV5-1 and TRBV20-1.

The CDR3 sequence is 13 residues long. Between the trimmed V and J ends, which lost 3 bases and 4 bases, there was a span of 12 bases. Germline V gene data show CDR1 as SQVTM and CDR2 as ANQGSEA. Every TCR beta cDNA library bore unique molecular identifiers. T cells, about 0.85 to 11 million of them, yielded roughly 470,000 cDNA molecules. TCRdb passed the PCR reads through MiXCR, listing each CDR3 protein once. Here the sample spans 450,000 to 700,000 distinct CDR3 sequences, around 40% being singletons. This chain uses TRBV29-1 with TRBJ2-5; unclear D gene. This TCR came from a girl between 10 and 17 years old with multiple sclerosis. The sequenced sample consisted of blood. The CDR3 spells CSVEATSVETQYF. The CDR3 coding sequence is TGCAGCGTTGAGGCCACCTCGGTAGAGACCCAGTACTTC.